A single sample is the source of the 12 T cell receptor beta chains below, sequenced in a study of beta chain features in type 1 diabetes. The entirety of the isolated RNA underwent reverse transcription, so expressed TCRB transcripts were sequenced. Libraries were prepared by immunoSEQ multiplex PCR; TCRdb keeps only in-frame clonotypes and omits some of them. This repertoire shows hundreds of thousands of clones, around 13% found once; its top ten account for roughly 0.015%. Sample: naive CD4+ T cells from blood. The receptors originated from a man in his late teens or twenties in good health.

This rearrangement joins TRBV4-2 to TRBJ2-1, with TRBD2 as a possible D gene (6 bases). Trimming removed 0 bases from V and 6 bases from J, with 9 bases in between. The CDR3 loop spans 14 amino acids. Germline V gene sequence: CDR1 LGHNA, CDR2 YNFKEQ. This chain's CDR3 is CASSQDGSGNEQFF. The CDR3 DNA is TGTGCCAGCAGCCAAGACGGTAGCGGCAATGAGCAGTTCTTC.

This clone was counted only a few times. J is TRBJ2-7 and V is TRBV5-6; 7 bases are a match to TRBD2. The CDR3 covers 15 residues. V lost 0 bases to trimming and J lost 2 bases; unmatched junction nucleotides: 5. Germline V gene sequence: CDR1 SGHDT, CDR2 YYEEEE. CDR3 coding DNA: TGTGCCAGCAGCTTGGCAGCGGGGCGAGCCTACGAGCAGTACTTC. Amino acid sequence: CASSLAAGRAYEQYF.

This clone was detected only a few times. This chain joins TRBV29-1 and TRBJ1-5, with no clear D. This CDR3 contains 13 residues. CDR1 and CDR2 from the germline V gene are SQVTM and ANQGSEA. V lost 4 bases and J 4 bases, leaving 11 bases between the germline ends. This chain's CDR3 is CSVAAGVNQPQHF. CDR3 DNA sequence: TGCAGCGTTGCTGCCGGAGTTAATCAGCCCCAGCATTTT.

This chain uses TRBV25-1 with TRBJ1-2; 9 nucleotides agree with TRBD1. Germline CDR1 and CDR2: MGHDK and SYGVNS. The CDR3 consists of 17 residues. V shed 4 bases, J shed 3 bases, and the junction held 12 bases outside the gene matches. DNA of the CDR3: TGTGCCAGCAGTGCGGCCCGAGGACAGGGGTCCCACTATGGCTACACCTTC. This translates into CASSAARGQGSHYGYTF.

CDR3 sequence: CASSFDTSSYNEQFF. The CDR3 bases are TGCGCCAGCAGCTTCGACACAAGCTCCTACAATGAGCAGTTCTTC. J is TRBJ2-1 and V is TRBV5-1; D is unresolved. The CDR3 sequence is 15 residues long. Between the trimmed V and J ends, which lost 2 bases and 0 bases, there was a span of 9 bases. Germline V gives CDR1 SGHRS, CDR2 YFSETQ.

In this sample, this clone turned up a few times. The J gene is TRBJ2-1, the V gene TRBV2, with D possibly being TRBD2 (5 bases). V was trimmed by 1 base and J by 6 bases, leaving 7 bases between them. CDR1 is SNHLY and CDR2 is FYNNEI in the germline V gene. This CDR3 has 13 amino acids. The CDR3, as DNA: TGTGCCAGCAGTGAAGAACGGGGCAATGAGCAGTTCTTC. Protein product: CASSEERGNEQFF.

This chain uses TRBV5-6 with TRBJ1-1; 7 positions agree with TRBD1. Per the germline V gene, CDR1 is SGHDT and CDR2 is YYEEEE. V was pared by 5 bases and J by 1 base, with 11 bases of the junction left unmatched. This CDR3 is built from 16 residues. This CDR3 is CASSRQGLATNTEAFF. The CDR3 DNA is TGTGCCAGCAGTCGACAGGGTTTAGCTACGAACACTGAAGCTTTCTTT. Complete variable domain (other parts from reference TRBV5-6 and TRBJ1-1): DAGVTQSPTHLIKTRGQQVTLRCSPKSGHDTVSWYQQALGQGPQFIFQYYEEEERQRGNFPDRFSGHQFPNYSSELNVNALLLGDSALYLCASSRQGLATNTEAFFGQGTRLTVV.

This clone was detected only a few times. This chain uses TRBV2 with TRBJ1-4; 10 positions match TRBD1. The CDR3 runs 14 residues. Germline V gene data show CDR1 as SNHLY and CDR2 as FYNNEI. V was pared by 5 bases and J by 8 bases, with 5 bases of the junction left unmatched. The CDR3 region has the DNA TGTGCCAGCAGTCGACAGGGGGCAGAGGAAAAACTGTTTTTT. This gives the protein CASSRQGAEEKLFF.

V is TRBV6-1 and J is TRBJ2-7; 9 bases are shared with TRBD1. This CDR3 is built from 16 residues. Trimming at V came to 4 bases and at J to 6 bases, leaving 13 bases not matched to a gene. Germline CDR1 is MNHNS and CDR2 is SASEGT. The CDR3 region is CASSAYGQGRVGEQYF. The CDR3 DNA sequence: TGTGCCAGCAGTGCATACGGACAGGGGAGAGTTGGCGAGCAGTACTTC.

The V and J genes are TRBV13 and TRBJ1-2; 9 bases match TRBD1. CDR3 length: 16 amino acids. Germline-derived CDR1 and CDR2 are PRHDT and FYEKMQ (reference sequence). The V and J ends lost 5 bases and 7 bases, in that order; junction bases with no gene match: 14. DNA of the CDR3: TGTGCCAGCAGCCTCTACTCCTGGACAGGGGCGTCTGGCTACACCTTC. This sequence encodes CASSLYSWTGASGYTF.

The chain links TRBV30 to TRBJ2-1; D may be TRBD2 (6 bases). Trimming left V 2 bases short and J 9 bases short, with 17 bases between. Germline V lookup: CDR1 GTSNPN, CDR2 SVGIG (reference sequence). CDR3 length: 14 residues. CDR3 sequence: CAWSPRRLGGEQFF. For the CDR3, the DNA is TGTGCCTGGAGTCCTCGGCGTCTCGGGGGTGAGCAGTTCTTC.

V and J are TRBV28 and TRBJ1-2; 7 bases align to TRBD1. Germline V gene sequence: CDR1 MDHEN, CDR2 SYDVKM. This CDR3 is built from 17 residues. Trimming at V came to 2 bases and at J to 4 bases, leaving 13 bases not matched to a gene. Here the CDR3 DNA reads TGTGCCAGCAGTTTAGGGCCCCAGGGGGGCGCGGTCTATGGCTACACCTTC. The encoded protein is CASSLGPQGGAVYGYTF.